This T cell receptor beta chain originates from a study of blood T cell repertoires in COVID-19. CDR1 SGHVS and CDR2 FQNEAQ come from the germline V gene. This CDR3 has 16 residues. Trimming took 4 bases from V and 8 from J; bases not matched to a gene: 7. TCRdb keeps only in-frame clones here, not all; method: immunoSEQ multiplex PCR. Of roughly 180,000 clones in the sample, more than 75% were seen once. The gene calls are TRBV7-8 and TRBJ2-1; 14 nucleotides align to TRBD2. The specimen sequenced was peripheral blood. The clonotype comes from a woman aged 45-65 years with COVID-19, enrolled during active disease. The CDR3 region is CASSSRLAGGRDEQFF. The CDR3 DNA sequence: TGTGCCAGCAGCTCCCGACTAGCGGGGGGGCGCGATGAGCAGTTCTTC.